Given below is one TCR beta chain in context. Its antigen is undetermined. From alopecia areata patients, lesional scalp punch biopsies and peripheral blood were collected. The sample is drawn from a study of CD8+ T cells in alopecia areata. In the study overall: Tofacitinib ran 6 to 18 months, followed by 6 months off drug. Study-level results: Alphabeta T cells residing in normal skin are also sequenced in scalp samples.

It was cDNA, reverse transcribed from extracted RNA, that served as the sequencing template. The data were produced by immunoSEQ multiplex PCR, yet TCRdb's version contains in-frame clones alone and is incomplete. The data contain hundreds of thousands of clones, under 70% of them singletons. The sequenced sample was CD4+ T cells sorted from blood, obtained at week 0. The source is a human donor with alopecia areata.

The DNA of the CDR3 is TGCAGCGTTGGGGGCGGGTCCTCTGCCAACACCGGGGAGCTGTTTTTT. Translating gives CSVGGGSSANTGELFF. The V and J genes are TRBV29-1 and TRBJ2-2, with D perhaps given as TRBD1 or TRBD2 (5 bases each). Looked up from germline, CDR1 is SQVTM and CDR2 is ANQGSEA. V shed 4 bases and J shed 2 bases, with 17 bases lying between them. This CDR3 is built from 16 residues.